The clone carrying this T cell receptor beta chain counts as medium-sized (0.01 to 0.1%). Its cognate antigen is unknown. This entry is derived from a study of liver allograft versus peripheral blood T cells. Across the whole study: Comparisons were made between T cell receptor repertoires found in transplanted livers and those circulating in recipients' peripheral blood. Study-level findings and limits: Peripheral blood T cell receptor repertoires reportedly differed from those found within liver allografts.

Using its own MiXCR run on the reads, TCRdb lists one record per CDR3 protein. This sample has 2,700 or so distinct CDR3 sequences, with 15% to 17% found just once. V was trimmed by 10 bases and J by 0 bases, leaving 16 bases between them. The CDR3 runs to 14 residues. Germline assignment: CDR1 SGHDT and CDR2 YYEEEE. The TCR comes from a human patient who had a liver transplant. Some of these T cells may belong to the graft donor. The chain has TRBV5-6 and TRBJ1-2; D gene uncertain. CDR3 region: CASSPRTANYGYTF. The DNA for the CDR3 is TGTGCCTCTTCCCCCCGCACAGCTAACTATGGCTACACCTTC.